This record concerns one T cell receptor (beta chain) sequence. The germline V gene has CDR1 SEHNR and CDR2 FQNEAQ (reference sequence). V trimming: 5 bases; J trimming: 3 bases; junction bases outside the gene matches: 5. The CDR3 consists of 14 residues. Generated by immunoSEQ multiplex PCR, the TCRdb table keeps only in-frame clones and is missing some. The top ten hold under 60% of the sample, which has 8,500 to 10,000 clones, almost 80% seen once. The data derive from a study of T cell clones after liver transplantation. The chain joins TRBV7-9 to TRBJ1-1; 8 nucleotides align to TRBD1. Material: CD8+ T cells from blood, obtained at the 22-month timepoint. This receptor was obtained from a human patient who received a liver transplant. The T cells may come from the graft donor. The CDR3 bases are TGTGCCAGCAGCCCAAGGACAGGGCACACTGAAGCTTTCTTT. It translates to CASSPRTGHTEAFF.